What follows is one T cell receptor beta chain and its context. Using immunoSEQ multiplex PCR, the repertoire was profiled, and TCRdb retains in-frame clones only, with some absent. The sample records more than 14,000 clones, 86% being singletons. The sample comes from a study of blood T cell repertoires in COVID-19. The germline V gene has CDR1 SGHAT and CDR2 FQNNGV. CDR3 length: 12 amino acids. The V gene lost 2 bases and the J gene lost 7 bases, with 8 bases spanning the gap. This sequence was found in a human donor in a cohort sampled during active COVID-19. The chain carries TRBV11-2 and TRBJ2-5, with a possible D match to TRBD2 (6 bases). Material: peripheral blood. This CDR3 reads CASSLWGGTQYF. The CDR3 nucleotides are TGTGCCAGCAGCTTATGGGGAGGGACCCAGTACTTC.